The subject of this entry is one TCR beta chain. Its antigen target is currently unknown. One end of the junction varies from germline; a read error may be responsible. CDR3 length: 16 amino acids, cysteine to phenylalanine. The DNA shown is the 48-base CDR3, in frame from base 1. CDR1 and CDR2 are read off the germline V gene as MDHEN and SYDVKM. The sample belongs to a study of glioma-infiltrating T cells after dendritic cell vaccination (dated by TCRdb to about 2016). Context from the whole study: The cohort comprised about 15 glioblastoma patients from Phase I and II dendritic cell vaccination trials, 9 newly diagnosed and 6 with recurrent disease. Autologous tumor lysate-pulsed dendritic cell vaccination was administered to the patients between the early 2000s and the early 2010s. To make the vaccine, monocyte-derived dendritic cells were cultured for 7 to 8 days with IL-4 and GM-CSF and then pulsed overnight with autologous tumor lysate. Patients received three intradermal dendritic cell vaccine injections at biweekly intervals in the arm below the axilla. In glioblastoma patients vaccinated with dendritic cells, deep sequencing of TCR beta CDR3 regions served to measure tumor-infiltrating lymphocyte content and to compare repertoires between tumor and blood. Survival after dendritic cell vaccination was correlated with TCR sequencing metrics, including TIL content and tumor-blood repertoire overlap. Results and caveats for the whole study, not just this receptor: The cohort was small and heterogeneous, and full blood and tumor sets were available for few patients, with initial-recurrent tumor pairs available for even fewer patients. No direct relationship between TCR clonality and survival was found, suggesting a diverse polyclonal response may matter. The three-group TCR overlap response model was described as speculative and requiring prospective validation. After dendritic cell vaccination, a higher estimated pretreatment TIL content predicted longer time to progression and longer overall survival.

Patients were selected for having adequate residual fresh-frozen tumor tissue and more than two years of available survival data. An isocitrate dehydrogenase mutation was not carried by any of the glioblastoma patients, although molecular status was otherwise variable. PBMC were collected before vaccination, two weeks after the third vaccination, and at tumor progression if progression occurred. The Qiagen DNeasy Blood extraction Kit was used to extract genomic DNA. TCRB CDR3 regions were amplified from 2 to 2.5 ug genomic DNA, or all available DNA if less, using the immunoSEQ assay. For multiplex PCR, 60 forward primers for TCR V beta segments and 13 reverse primers for J beta segments were used. To estimate reads per starting template, synthetic control templates were spiked into each sample at limiting dilution. The Illumina HiSeq System generated 87 bp sequencing reads. The paper's processing steps were these. To remove PCR and sequencing errors, closely related sequences were merged with a nearest neighbor algorithm. TCR overlap was defined as the percentage of unique tumor TCR beta sequences that were also found in the peripheral blood of the same patient. TCRdb re-hosts the immuneACCESS table, in-frame sequences only. Its copies lack some clones; in the studies checked, an unresolved V gene accounts for under half of them, and the cause for the rest is not known. That table is the source of V, J and clone size, and D and trimming were worked out from the DNA. The sample table records 80,000 to 100,000 clones; 75% to 85% of these occur just once. In total, the top ten clones hold 6% of the sample.

The origin of this receptor is a human donor with glioblastoma. The sample in question was blood, obtained before dendritic cell vaccination. The V and J genes are TRBV28 and TRBJ2-5; too little of a D gene remains to name it. The DNA reads as follows: TGTGCCTGCAGCCTCCCTTCCCTGAGATCCCAAGAGACCCAGTACTTC. This gives the protein CACSLPSLRSQETQYF.